This T cell receptor beta chain was observed in a study of T-cell reconstitution after alpha-beta-depleted transplantation in children listed by TCRdb under 2016. About the study as a whole: Using TCR repertoire profiling, the study followed T-cell immune reconstitution in a quantitative way in children after TCRalphabeta/CD19-depleted allogeneic hematopoietic cell transplantation. General study outcomes and caveats: The high TCRbeta diversity at day 60 in some patients was ascribed to recipient T cells and intrathymic progenitors that had survived conditioning. Apparently early alphabetaT-cell count recovery about two months after transplant reportedly relied on only several hundred rapidly expanded clones derived from non-depleted graft cells. Over subsequent months, a decline in hyperexpanded clone frequencies was noted, and after one year, T-cell counts and TCRbeta diversity were mostly ascribed to newly produced T cells.

The treatment or condition label on this specimen signifies: allogeneic hematopoietic cell transplantation with graft depleted of TCRalphabeta T cells and CD19 B cells. The transplant recipients were children given TCRalphabeta/CD19-depleted allogeneic hematopoietic cell grafts. Libraries were constructed by PCR. Sequencing was performed on an Illumina HiSeq 2500. TCR library preparation used molecular barcoding, with unique molecular identifiers applied to normalize quantification of the TCRbeta repertoire. TCRdb applied fastp at Q25 and MiXCR to the public reads, then kept only in-frame beta chains. Rows are unified per CDR3 protein, each entry keeping the most common DNA and genes. The sample profile shows 240,000 or so distinct CDR3 sequences; 6.5% to 9% of them were found once. The ten top clones hold less than 8% of the sample. The table lists this clonotype with many counts. Its cognate antigen has yet to be identified. The sample holds no much larger clone one base away, and base qualities are not on file.

After removal of 8 bases from V and 2 bases from J, the junction retains 12 bases not matched to a gene. Via the germline V gene, CDR1 is ENHRY and CDR2 SYGVKD. The CDR3 numbers 16 residues from cysteine through phenylalanine. Only the CDR3 DNA is retained, 48 bases long and in frame from the first base. Sequenced here: PBMCs, mostly from graft donor cells, sampled 180 days after TCRalphabeta/CD19-depleted stem cell transplant. The chain links TRBV10-3 with TRBJ2-7; 10 bases in the middle match TRBD2. This TCR was sampled from a male patient under 18 who had a stem cell transplant for acute lymphoblastic leukemia, so the T cells may come from the graft donor. The nucleotide sequence reads TGTGCCATCTCCCCCACAAGCGGGAGGGTTCCCTACGAGCAGTACTTC. Its protein product is CAISPTSGRVPYEQYF.